Reported below is one TCR beta chain. The antigen is undetermined. Germline V gene lookup returns CDR1 SQVTM and CDR2 ANQGSEA. This CDR3 region has 17 residues. Trimming pared 1 base from V and 0 bases from J, leaving 18 bases between. The data originate from a study of shared clonotypes between healthy human individuals. Findings and limits, study-wide: The authors expected sequencing depth to affect clonotype sharing among donors. Some naive CD4 clonotypes, roughly 5%, turned up in common across several donors.

Assay used: immunoSEQ multiplex PCR; TCRdb lists only in-frame clones, some missing. The sample carries about 1.4 million clones, roughly 96% recorded once. The study drew its donors from healthy HIV-negative adults without recent acute infections or vaccinations. This receptor was identified in a young man in good health. Input material: naive CD4+ T cells sorted from blood. Subset indicated: CD45RA+ positively selected. The rearrangement joins TRBV29-1 to TRBJ1-2, with a tentative D call TRBD1 (6 bases). CDR3 coding DNA: TGCAGCGTTGAAGGGGAGGGTGGCAGGGGAGCTAACTATGGCTACACCTTC. Translating it yields CSVEGEGGRGANYGYTF.